These 6 T cell receptor beta chains originate from one sample sequenced in a study of STAT5B mutations in CD4+ large granular lymphocyte leukemia. The assay was immunoSEQ multiplex PCR, and TCRdb's table has in-frame clones only and misses some. The sample holds 20,000 to 25,000 clones, 74% seen once. Sequencing was carried out using CD4+ T cells from blood buffy coats. The origin of the receptors is a human donor in good health.

This sequence joins TRBV28 and TRBJ1-5; D not resolved. The V gene lost 8 bases and the J gene lost 2 bases, with 16 bases spanning the gap. The V gene's germline CDR1 is MDHEN and CDR2 SYDVKM. There are 15 residues in the CDR3. CDR3 sequence (DNA): TGTGCCAGCCTCTCGTCCCAGGACGGCAATCAGCCCCAGCATTTT. Translation gives CASLSSQDGNQPQHF. Full variable domain (remainder filled in from reference TRBV28 and TRBJ1-5): DVKVTQSSRYLVKRTGEKVFLECVQDMDHENMFWYRQDPGLGLRLIYFSYDVKMKEKGDIPEGYSVSREKKERFSLILESASTNQTSMYLCASLSSQDGNQPQHFGDGTRLSIL.

In regard to this clone: Other DNA sequences in this sample translate to the same CDR3. V gene TRBV11-1 combines with J gene TRBJ2-5; 8 bases agree with TRBD2. After removal of 3 bases from V and 5 bases from J, the junction contained 2 bases not matched to a gene. Germline CDR1 and CDR2: SGHAT and FQDESV (reference sequence). The CDR3 extends over 13 amino acids. CDR3 nucleotides: TGTGCCAGCAGCTTTCCGGGAGGGGAGACCCAGTACTTC. This sequence encodes CASSFPGGETQYF.

The rearrangement uses TRBV6-5 and TRBJ2-3; D is perhaps TRBD2 (6 bases). Per germline, CDR1 MNHEY and CDR2 SVGAGI. There are 14 residues in the CDR3. Trimming left V 6 bases short and J 2 bases short, with 12 bases between. CDR3 sequence (DNA): TGTGCCAGCAGGGGGGACTTGTACACAGATACGCAGTATTTT. It codes for CASRGDLYTDTQYF.

This sequence joins TRBV28 and TRBJ1-2, with D perhaps matching TRBD1 (5 bases). Germline CDR1 reads MDHEN; CDR2 reads SYDVKM. The CDR3 runs 12 residues. Deletions cut 4 bases from V and 7 bases from J, with 10 bases between. The CDR3 DNA reads as TGTGCCAGCAGTTCGTACAGGAGTGGCTACACCTTC. Translated, it gives CASSSYRSGYTF.

This sequence joins TRBV5-4 and TRBJ2-3; 11 nucleotides agree with TRBD2. V trimming: 3 bases; J trimming: 6 bases; junction bases outside the gene matches: 3. The CDR3 is 14 residues long. Germline V gene lookup returns CDR1 SGHNT and CDR2 YYREEE (reference sequence). The CDR3 DNA reads TGTGCCAGCAGCTCCGGGACTAGCGGTGATACGCAGTATTTT. Translation gives CASSSGTSGDTQYF.

This chain connects TRBV15 to TRBJ2-2, with a weak D call TRBD1 (6 bases). The CDR3 consists of 16 residues. V was trimmed by 4 bases and J by 1 base, leaving 13 bases between them. Germline V gene data show CDR1 as LNHNV and CDR2 as YYDKDF (reference sequence). The CDR3 nucleotides are TGTGCCACCAGCACAAACAGGGCCCGGAACACCGGGGAGCTGTTTTTT. Its translation: CATSTNRARNTGELFF.